This T cell receptor beta chain was retrieved from a study of prognosis after radiotherapy for stage I lung cancer. Study summary: Enrolled patients (over 12 men, roughly six women) had a median age of roughly 77 years and an age range of roughly 50 to 85 years.

V dropped 6 bases and J dropped 6 bases, with 13 bases sitting between them. Germline values: CDR1 MNHNS, CDR2 SASEGT. The CDR3 consists of 13 residues. Multiplex PCR, run in two rounds, amplified TCR beta CDR3 from genomic DNA. TRBV and TRBJ genes each had their own specific primers in first-round PCR. TCRdb reprocessed the multiplex PCR reads with MiXCR, giving one entry per CDR3 protein. The data show about 35,000 distinct CDR3 sequences, with around a third seen just once and roughly 29% held by the top ten. Each of two time points yielded roughly 6 milliliters of peripheral venous blood. The chain recombines TRBV6-1 with TRBJ2-3; D ambiguous. The receptor comes from a donor at least 50 years old with non-small cell lung cancer. The specimen comprised PBMCs, sampled before or after stereotactic body radiation therapy (not recorded which). The CDR3 sequence: CASRGPPADTQYF. The CDR3 DNA follows: TGTGCCAGCAGAGGGCCCCCGGCGGATACGCAGTATTTT.